In this sample, the clone carrying this T cell receptor (beta chain) turned up once. Method: immunoSEQ multiplex PCR; TCRdb's copy keeps in-frame clones and lacks some. This table has fewer than 350,000 clones, around 90% appearing once. The data were obtained in a study of blood T cell repertoires in COVID-19. As for the study in general: The study drew acute and convalescent COVID-19 samples from the United States, Italy and Spain. From T cells, B-cell-depleted T cells, or PBMCs came the material, which was cDNA or gDNA.

The CDR3 is 17 amino acids. Germline CDR1 is LNHDA and CDR2 is SQIVND (reference sequence). V was cut by 4 bases and J by 0 bases, with 16 bases left in between. All enrollees were about 18 to 89 years old and from some 24 US areas. Self-reported history from a screening survey and questionnaire set each donor's cohort. The sample comprised PBMCs or T cells enriched from blood (not recorded which). The receptor comes from a woman under 30 with acute COVID-19. The genes are TRBV19 and TRBJ1-5, with D perhaps matching TRBD1 (5 bases). The CDR3 is CASSNYRGSLSNQPQHF. Here the CDR3 DNA reads TGTGCCAGTAGTAATTACCGGGGGAGCCTTAGCAATCAGCCCCAGCATTTT.